This entry features one TCR beta chain sequence. The antigen this receptor binds is unknown. There are no base qualities to consult, and no much larger clone falls within one base. This sample was included in a study of blood T cell repertoires in COVID-19 (dated by TCRdb to 2018 to 2020). Background on the whole study: The collaborator samples originated in the United States, Italy and Spain and spanned the acute and convalescent phases of COVID-19. HLA class I and class II types, where available, came from metadata supplied by the sample provider rather than from assay-based typing. Samples came from the ongoing ImmuneRACE study (first 160 participants) plus 1,254 subjects from 6 global collaborators. The prospective study material was composed of cDNA or gDNA derived from T cells, B-cell-depleted T cells, or PBMCs. The sample metadata nearly always contained a de-identified subject ID, COVID-19 status, age in years and sex. Subjects who had been exposed to COVID-19, were actively infected with it, or had recovered from it provided the deeply sampled blood TCRbeta repertoires that made up the dataset. The repertoires were made available in a free public database intended to serve as a resource for research on the immune response to SARS-CoV-2. What the research found in general, with its limitations: The quantity of clinical and demographic metadata differed by source and by participant and was supplied without curation.

Each collaborating institution followed its own protocols to collect whole blood in K2EDTA tubes. For TCRbeta analysis, collaborators shipped samples as frozen whole blood, isolated PBMCs, or DNA extracted from either of those sample types. The CDR3 runs 15 amino acids, cysteine and phenylalanine included. Just the 45-base CDR3 DNA is kept, in frame starting at base 1. V is cut back by 3 bases and J by 7 bases, with 7 bases in the junction unmatched. Per the germline V gene (reference sequence), LGHDT is the CDR1 and YNNKEL is the CDR2. TCRbeta CDR3 regions were amplified from genomic DNA by means of the immunoSEQ Assay, a bias-controlled multiplex PCR. The original methods were these. Within the assay, amplification of reference gene primers was used to estimate how many nucleated cells each sample contained. Sequence reads were collapsed and filtered to measure the absolute abundance of every unique TCRbeta CDR3 rearrangement. For each sample, productive Simpson clonality was calculated as the square root of Simpson's diversity index across productive rearrangements. Here the immuneACCESS table is served through TCRdb, limited to in-frame sequences with V and J called. Missing clones are a known gap in these copies; in checked studies unresolved V genes cover under half, and the rest lacks a known reason. That table supplies the V and J calls and clone size; D and trimming were determined from the DNA. This sample comprises approximately 90,000 clones, 81% of them detected only once. Approximately 23% of the sample is held by the ten biggest clonotypes.

The receptor was derived from an older man with active or convalescent COVID-19. The rearrangement combines TRBV3-1 (or the pseudogene TRBV3-2) with TRBJ2-1, and 9 bases in between align with TRBD2. Material for sequencing was peripheral blood. Here the CDR3 is given as CASSHGAGGPNEQFF. DNA sequence: TGTGCCAGCAGCCATGGGGCGGGGGGGCCAAATGAGCAGTTCTTC.